The 8 T cell receptor beta chains reported below all come from one sample, sequenced in a study of T cell responses to AZD1222 COVID-19 vaccine. This table comes from immunoSEQ multiplex PCR, and its TCRdb copy is limited to in-frame clones, with some not included. The data show about 120,000 clones, with around 88% seen just once and 11% held by the top ten. Specimen: peripheral blood, collected on day 0 of MenACWY control vaccination. The receptors come from an adult in good health.

The rearrangement links TRBV19 to TRBJ1-5; D possibly corresponds to TRBD1 (6 bases). Looked up from germline, CDR1 is LNHDA and CDR2 is SQIVND (reference sequence). V was trimmed by 4 bases and J by 6 bases, leaving 13 bases between them. The CDR3 sequence is 14 residues long. The CDR3 DNA sequence: TGTGCCAGTAGTACAACCGGACAGCTTCAGCCCCAGCATTTT. It yields the protein CASSTTGQLQPQHF.

This clone was seen a single time. The V call is TRBV7-9, the J call TRBJ2-7; D call uncertain. Between the trimmed V and J ends, which lost 5 bases and 0 bases, there was a span of 2 bases. The length of the CDR3 is 11 residues. Germline V gene data show CDR1 as SEHNR and CDR2 as FQNEAQ (reference sequence). CDR3 protein: CASSLSYEQYF. The DNA for the CDR3 is TGTGCCAGCAGCCTCTCCTACGAGCAGTACTTC.

The V and J genes are TRBV27 and TRBJ1-5, with no clear D. CDR3 size: 11 residues. Trimming pared 6 bases from V and 3 bases from J, leaving 3 bases between. CDR1 and CDR2 (germline): MNHEY, SMNVEV (reference sequence). For the CDR3, the DNA is TGTGCCAGCAGAACCAATCAGCCCCAGCATTTT. Translating gives CASRTNQPQHF.

The chain joins TRBV2 to TRBJ2-5, with D perhaps assigned TRBD1 or TRBD2 (6 bases each). CDR1 SNHLY and CDR2 FYNNEI come from the germline V gene. Trimming took off 3 bases at V and 4 bases at J, with 15 bases between the two ends. The CDR3 sequence is 15 residues long. The CDR3 protein is CASSDGGLAAETQYF. The CDR3 bases are TGTGCCAGCAGTGATGGGGGGCTAGCTGCAGAGACCCAGTACTTC.

This clone has a handful of counts. The chain joins TRBV7-9 to TRBJ2-7; no firm D call. The CDR3 loop spans 15 amino acids. Per germline, CDR1 SEHNR and CDR2 FQNEAQ (reference sequence). Trimming removed 5 bases from V and 3 bases from J, with 17 bases in between. The CDR3 region is CASSPNTGQIYEQYF. In DNA, the CDR3 is TGTGCCAGCAGCCCTAACACGGGCCAGATCTACGAGCAGTACTTC.

This rearrangement joins TRBV2 to TRBJ1-1; D is perhaps TRBD1 (5 bases). Trimming left V 7 bases short and J 4 bases short, with 16 bases between. CDR3 length: 14 residues. From germline, CDR1 is SNHLY and CDR2 FYNNEI. The CDR3: CASNPRTSATEAFF. The CDR3 coding sequence is TGTGCCAGCAACCCACGGACATCGGCCACTGAAGCTTTCTTT. Looking up the rest from reference TRBV2 and TRBJ1-1 gives the full variable domain: EPEVTQTPSHQVTQMGQEVILRCVPISNHLYFYWYRQILGQKVEFLVSFYNNEISEKSEIFDDQFSVERPDGSNFTLKIRSTKLEDSAMYFCASNPRTSATEAFFGQGTRLTVV.

The chain carries TRBV9 and TRBJ1-1; D is possibly TRBD1 (5 bases). The V end was cut by 3 bases, the J end by 4 bases, with 16 bases between. The CDR3 has 15 residues. Germline V lookup: CDR1 SGDLS, CDR2 YYNGEE. Here the CDR3 reads CASSATTGTITEAFF. The CDR3 coding sequence is TGTGCCAGCAGCGCAACCACCGGGACTATCACTGAAGCTTTCTTT.

The CDR3 loop is CASSGTTSVDTQYF. Written as DNA, the CDR3 is TGTGCCAGCAGCGGGACTACCTCGGTCGATACGCAGTATTTT. The J gene is TRBJ2-3, the V gene TRBV6-5, with 7 bases lining up with TRBD2. The CDR3 has 14 residues. The germline CDR1 and CDR2 sequences are MNHEY and SVGAGI. Losses at the gene ends were 6 bases for V and 6 bases for J; bases not matched to a gene: 9.